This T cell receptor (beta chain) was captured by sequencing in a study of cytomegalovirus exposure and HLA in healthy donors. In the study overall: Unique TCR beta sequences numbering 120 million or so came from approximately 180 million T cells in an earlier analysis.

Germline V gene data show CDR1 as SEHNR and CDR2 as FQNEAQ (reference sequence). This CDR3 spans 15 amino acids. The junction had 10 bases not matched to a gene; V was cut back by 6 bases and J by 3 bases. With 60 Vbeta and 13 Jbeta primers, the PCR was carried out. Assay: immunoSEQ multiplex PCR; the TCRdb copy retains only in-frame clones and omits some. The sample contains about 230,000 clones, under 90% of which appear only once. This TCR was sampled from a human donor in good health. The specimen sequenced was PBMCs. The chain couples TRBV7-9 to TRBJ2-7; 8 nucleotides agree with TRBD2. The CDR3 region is CASRPVETSVYEQYF. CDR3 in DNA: TGTGCCAGCAGACCGGTGGAGACTAGCGTCTACGAGCAGTACTTC.